These T cell receptor beta chains were read from a single sample in a study of T-cell memory formation after mild COVID-19. MiXCR, applied by TCRdb to the 5' RACE reads, yields one record per CDR3 protein. The sample has roughly 200,000 distinct CDR3 sequences, about 16% seen once. The source material was PBMCs or a T cell subset sorted from them (not recorded which). These receptors were taken from an adult woman who had mild COVID-19 (a few samples of this study predate the infection). Cell type and time point are not known. The CDR3 runs from the conserved cysteine through the conserved F or W. Fields, in order: V gene, D gene, clone size, J gene, CDR3 length, CDR3 DNA, CDR3 protein. A D gene is named only where the DNA matches it firmly. The size entry is marked missing in some rows and otherwise reads once, few, many or a size class.

TRBV6-5	.	.	TRBJ1-1	13	TGTGCCAGCAGGCTCGCGGGGGGCGGTGAAGCTTTCTTT	CASRLAGGGEAFF
TRBV5-1	TRBD1	few	TRBJ1-1	13	TGCGCCAGCAGCGCGGGACAGGGAACTGAAGCTTTCTTT	CASSAGQGTEAFF
TRBV12-3/TRBV12-4	TRBD1	few	TRBJ1-5	11	TGTGCCAGCAGTACAGGGGGAGCCCAGCATTTT	CASSTGGAQHF
TRBV5-1	TRBD2	few	TRBJ2-3	15	TGCGCCAGCAGCTTGGACGGGGGGGCACGAGATACGCAGTATTTT	CASSLDGGARDTQYF
TRBV30	.	.	TRBJ2-7	14	TGTGCCTGGAGTCAAGTGACAGGACGTACACGGCAGTACTTC	CAWSQVTGRTRQYF
TRBV6-2/TRBV6-3	.	.	TRBJ1-2	15	TGTGCCAGCAGTTACCTTGGACAGCAGATCTATGGCTACACCTTC	CASSYLGQQIYGYTF
TRBV7-9	TRBD2	few	TRBJ2-3	16	TGTGCCAGCAGCTTCTCGACTAGCTCGGGCACAGATACGCAGTATTTT	CASSFSTSSGTDTQYF
TRBV30	.	.	TRBJ1-1	11	TGTGCCTGGAGTGTAAATAGGGTCGCTTTCTTT	CAWSVNRVAFF
TRBV6-2/TRBV6-3	.	few	TRBJ2-6	16	TGTGCCAGCAGTTTCAGGGGCGCTGCCGGGGCCAACGTCCTGACTTTC	CASSFRGAAGANVLTF
TRBV4-2	.	few	TRBJ1-2	11	TGTGCCAGCAGCCAAGGGCTTAGCTACACCTTC	CASSQGLSYTF
TRBV5-1	TRBD2	few	TRBJ2-3	15	TGCGCCAGCAGCTTTCTAGCGGGGAGCACAGATACGCAGTATTTT	CASSFLAGSTDTQYF
TRBV6-5	TRBD1	.	TRBJ2-7	15	TGTGCCAGCAGTTACGGGGGACAGGGGACCTACGAGCAGTACTTC	CASSYGGQGTYEQYF
TRBV12-3/TRBV12-4	.	.	TRBJ2-1	15	TGTGCCAGCACCCCAGGGAGCGGAAGCTACAATGAGCAGTTCTTC	CASTPGSGSYNEQFF
TRBV2	TRBD1	few	TRBJ2-7	14	TGTGCCAGCAGTGAACAGGGGGAAACCTACGAGCAGTACTTC	CASSEQGETYEQYF
TRBV12-3/TRBV12-4	.	.	TRBJ2-5	11	TGTGCCAGCGGTGGATTGGGGACCCAGTACTTC	CASGGLGTQYF
TRBV18	.	few	TRBJ1-1	15	TGTGCCAGCTCAAGGACAGAATCTATGAACACTGAAGCTTTCTTT	CASSRTESMNTEAFF
TRBV7-9	TRBD1	few	TRBJ2-2	15	TGTGCCAGCAGCGCACAGGGGCCGAACACCGGGGAGCTGTTTTTT	CASSAQGPNTGELFF
TRBV5-5	.	.	TRBJ1-5	15	TGTGCCAGCAGCTTGTTCAGGGATGGCAATCAGCCCCAGCATTTT	CASSLFRDGNQPQHF
TRBV4-1	.	many	TRBJ1-2	15	TGCGCCAGCAGCCAACTTTTCCCCCGAAACTATGGCTACACCTTC	CASSQLFPRNYGYTF
TRBV4-2	.	few	TRBJ1-6	16	TGTGCCAGCAGCCAAGAGTCGGGCTCCTATAATTCACCCCTCCACTTT	CASSQESGSYNSPLHF
TRBV30	TRBD1	few	TRBJ1-5	15	TGTGCCTGGACCGAGGGGACCAGGGGGAGTCAGCCCCAGCATTTT	CAWTEGTRGSQPQHF
TRBV12-3/TRBV12-4	TRBD2	.	TRBJ2-2	18	TGTGCCAGCAGTCTCTCTCTCGGGGCGGGGGGCTCTACCGGGGAGCTGTTTTTT	CASSLSLGAGGSTGELFF
TRBV10-3	TRBD2	many	TRBJ2-7	14	TGTGCCATCAGTGAGATAGCTAGCGGGTACGAGCAGTACTTC	CAISEIASGYEQYF
TRBV5-1	.	.	TRBJ1-1	15	TGCGCCAGCAGCTTAGGAAGCGGGGGCGACACTGAAGCTTTCTTT	CASSLGSGGDTEAFF
TRBV4-1	.	few	TRBJ1-4	16	TGCGCCAGCAGCCAGTTAACAGGACCCCGTAATGAAAAACTGTTTTTT	CASSQLTGPRNEKLFF
TRBV7-9	TRBD2	few	TRBJ2-1	16	TGTGCCAGCTCAATCTGGACTAGCGGGAGGTCAGGAGAGCAGTTCTTC	CASSIWTSGRSGEQFF
TRBV7-9	TRBD1	.	TRBJ1-2	14	TGTGCCAGCAGCACGGGACAGGGGTGGACCGACTACACCTTC	CASSTGQGWTDYTF
TRBV5-1	.	many	TRBJ2-1	11	TGCGCCAGCAGCCGGGAGAATGAGCAGTTCTTC	CASSRENEQFF
TRBV9	.	.	TRBJ2-5	14	TGTGCCAGCAGCCCCGACCCCGTCCAAGAGACCCAGTACTTC	CASSPDPVQETQYF
TRBV6-5	.	few	TRBJ1-3	14	TGTGCCAGCAGTTACGAGGGGGCTGGAAACACCATATATTTT	CASSYEGAGNTIYF
TRBV7-2	TRBD1	few	TRBJ1-5	14	TGTGCCAGCGAGGCTCAGGGGGCGAGTCAGCCCCAGCATTTT	CASEAQGASQPQHF
TRBV2	.	few	TRBJ1-1	13	TGTGCCAGCAGGACAGAATCGAACACTGAAGCTTTCTTT	CASRTESNTEAFF
TRBV6-1	TRBD1	.	TRBJ1-5	14	TGTGCCAGCAGAGGACAGGGCACGAATCAGCCCCAGCATTTT	CASRGQGTNQPQHF
TRBV4-2	.	many	TRBJ2-3	17	TGTGCCAGCAGCCAAGAGGTAGGGGACACATCTACAGATACGCAGTATTTT	CASSQEVGDTSTDTQYF
TRBV12-3/TRBV12-4	.	.	TRBJ1-1	19	TGTGCCACCAGAAGTTGGGAAGGAGGTGTCGGGCCCATGAACACTGAAGCTTTCTTT	CATRSWEGGVGPMNTEAFF
TRBV4-1	.	.	TRBJ2-3	13	TGCGCCAGCAGCCAACTCGTGGGCAATACGCAGTATTTT	CASSQLVGNTQYF
TRBV10-3	.	.	TRBJ2-3	15	TGTGCCATCAGCGATACGCGATGGTCTGGGGATACGCAGTATTTT	CAISDTRWSGDTQYF
TRBV3-1	TRBD1	.	TRBJ1-1	14	TGTGCCAGCAGCCTCGGGACAGGGGCACTTGAAGCTTTCTTT	CASSLGTGALEAFF